Here is one T cell receptor beta chain with its context. No cognate antigen has been identified for it. Qualities for individual bases were not recorded, and no much larger clone is one base off. The data are from a study of blood T cell repertoires in COVID-19 (dated by TCRdb to the early 2020s). With respect to the entire study: Collaborator samples came from the United States, Italy and Spain and covered acute and convalescent phases of COVID-19. Subjects who had been exposed to COVID-19, were actively infected with it, or had recovered from it provided the deeply sampled blood TCRbeta repertoires that made up the dataset. A freely available public database, intended as a resource for researchers studying the immune response to SARS-CoV-2, is where the repertoires were released. The prospective study material was composed of cDNA or gDNA derived from T cells, B-cell-depleted T cells, or PBMCs. Samples were obtained from the ongoing ImmuneRACE study (first 160 participants) and from about 1,300 subjects provided by 6 global collaborators. The sample metadata nearly always contained a de-identified subject ID, COVID-19 status, age in years and sex. Where available, HLA class I and class II types were taken from metadata supplied by the sample provider and were not determined by assay-based typing.

TCRbeta CDR3 regions were amplified from genomic DNA by means of the immunoSEQ Assay, a bias-controlled multiplex PCR. The authors processed their data as follows. The number of nucleated cells in each sample was estimated by amplification of reference gene primers within the assay. Sequence reads were collapsed and filtered to measure the absolute abundance of every unique TCRbeta CDR3 rearrangement. For each sample, productive Simpson clonality was calculated by taking the square root of Simpson's diversity index across productive rearrangements. Drawn from immuneACCESS, this table holds only the in-frame rearrangements with V and J called that TCRdb kept. Clones are partly lost; checked studies trace under half to an unresolved V gene and leave the rest unexplained. V, J and clone size reflect that table, while D and trimming were determined from the DNA. Counted in this sample were roughly 100,000 clones; around 90% of them appeared once. In total, the top ten clones hold approximately 3.1% of the sample.

Ends trimmed: V by 1 base, J by 7 bases; bases unmatched to a gene: 6. Reading the germline V gene (reference sequence) gives CDR1 SEHNR and CDR2 FQNEAQ. Inclusive of the bounding cysteine and phenylalanine, the CDR3 is 15 residues long. The kept DNA is CDR3 alone, 45 bases in frame from the first base. Each collaborating institution followed its own protocols to collect whole blood in K2EDTA tubes. Collaborator samples were shipped for TCRbeta analysis as frozen whole blood, isolated PBMCs, or DNA extracted from either sample type. Overall study results and their limits: Clinical and demographic metadata were provided uncurated, with the amount varying by source and participant.

The chain is assembled from TRBV7-9 and TRBJ1-4, with TRBD1 matching 7 junction bases. Material for sequencing was peripheral blood. This clonotype was sampled from a man aged 45-65 years in a cohort sampled during active COVID-19. In nucleotide form, the sequence is TGTGCCAGCAGCTTAGTATTAGGGGGCGGTGAAAAACTGTTTTTT. This is translated as CASSLVLGGGEKLFF.